The text below deals with one T cell receptor (beta chain). Its antigen is undetermined. These data come from a study of cytomegalovirus exposure and HLA in healthy donors. General study results and limits: CMV antigen specificity was confirmed in vitro for a few CMV-associated chains.

The donors gave bone marrow, and they were healthy. 13 Jbeta primers and 60 Vbeta primers were used for the PCR. Method: immunoSEQ multiplex PCR; TCRdb's copy keeps in-frame clones and lacks some. Altogether approximately 160,000 clones are present, around 65% being singletons, with the ten largest covering roughly 3.1%. V shed 4 bases, J shed 2 bases, and the junction held 2 bases outside the gene matches. Looked up from germline, CDR1 is SGHRS and CDR2 is YFSETQ. The CDR3 contains 13 residues. This receptor was taken from a woman aged 25 to 39 in good health and CMV-seropositive. Material for sequencing was PBMCs. The rearrangement links TRBV5-1 to TRBJ2-5; 7 nucleotides match TRBD1. CDR3 DNA sequence: TGCGCCAGCAGCCTGGACAGGCAAGAGACCCAGTACTTC. Translating it yields CASSLDRQETQYF.